Shown below are 16 T cell receptor beta chains from a single sample sequenced in a study of cytomegalovirus exposure and HLA in healthy donors. The repertoire was sequenced with immunoSEQ multiplex PCR; TCRdb's copy has only in-frame clones and lacks some. Among 120,000 or so clones, under 90% were seen once, and the ten largest hold about 2%. Sequenced: PBMCs. The receptors were gathered from a woman aged 25 to 39 in good health and CMV-seronegative.

The chain recombines TRBV27 with TRBJ2-7; possibly TRBD1 for D (6 bases). In germline, CDR1 is MNHEY, CDR2 SMNVEV (reference sequence). Between the trimmed V and J ends, which lost 4 bases and 5 bases, there was a span of 18 bases. The CDR3 extends over 15 amino acids. The CDR3 loop reads CASSSTGQKLHEQYF. The DNA for the CDR3 is TGTGCCAGCAGTTCTACCGGACAGAAACTTCACGAGCAGTACTTC.

This sequence joins TRBV19 and TRBJ1-1, with 7 bases fitting TRBD1. Germline-derived CDR1 and CDR2 are LNHDA and SQIVND (reference sequence). This CDR3 is built from 15 residues. Trimming took 1 base from V and 3 from J; bases not matched to a gene: 5. The CDR3 reads CASSIGQGGDTEAFF. In nucleotides, the CDR3 is TGTGCCAGTAGTATAGGACAGGGTGGGGACACTGAAGCTTTCTTT.

V gene TRBV11-2 combines with J gene TRBJ2-1; TRBD2 might be the D (5 bases). Between the trimmed V and J ends, which lost 5 bases and 5 bases, there was a span of 16 bases. Germline CDR1 and CDR2: SGHAT and FQNNGV. This CDR3 has 15 residues. Here the CDR3 DNA reads TGTGCCAGCAGCCTGGGCGGACTGGGAAACAATGAGCAGTTCTTC. It is translated as CASSLGGLGNNEQFF.

The chain is built from TRBV6-5 and TRBJ2-1, with 10 bases matching TRBD1. Germline-derived CDR1 and CDR2 are MNHEY and SVGAGI. V lost 9 bases to trimming and J lost 3 bases; unmatched junction nucleotides: 5. CDR3 length equals 14 residues. The CDR3 coding sequence is TGTGCCAGTCGGACAGGGGGTGACTACAATGAGCAGTTCTTC. Encoded protein: CASRTGGDYNEQFF.

With respect to this clone: Other nucleotide sequences in the sample specify the same CDR3. The genes are TRBV19 and TRBJ1-1; no firm D call. From germline, CDR1 is LNHDA and CDR2 SQIVND (reference sequence). The V end was cut by 5 bases, the J end by 1 base, with 5 bases between. This CDR3 has 12 residues. This CDR3 is CASSRQNTEAFF. CDR3 bases: TGTGCCAGTAGTCGACAGAACACTGAAGCTTTCTTT.

This clone appeared a single time. The rearrangement uses TRBV7-8 and TRBJ1-1; D might be TRBD1 (5 bases). The CDR3 is made up of 13 amino acids. V was trimmed by 7 bases and J by 4 bases, leaving 13 bases between them. CDR1 is SGHVS and CDR2 is FQNEAQ in the germline V gene. The CDR3, as DNA: TGTGCCAGCAAGGGGCAGCTTCTCACTGAAGCTTTCTTT. Amino acids: CASKGQLLTEAFF.

The V gene is TRBV9, the J gene TRBJ1-1; no definite D call. Germline values: CDR1 SGDLS, CDR2 YYNGEE. This CDR3 is built from 15 residues. Trimming left V 4 bases short and J 2 bases short, with 15 bases between. CDR3 loop: CASSLGAGVNTEAFF. CDR3 nucleotide sequence: TGTGCCAGCAGCCTCGGAGCGGGCGTTAACACTGAAGCTTTCTTT.

The gene calls are TRBV19 and TRBJ1-2; 12 bases are shared with TRBD1. From germline, CDR1 is LNHDA and CDR2 SQIVND (reference sequence). V dropped 6 bases and J dropped 5; count of bases not matched to a gene: 4. The length of the CDR3 is 14 residues. The CDR3 nucleotides are TGTGCCAGTAGACCGGGACAGGGGGCTTATGGCTACACCTTC. Translation gives CASRPGQGAYGYTF.

This sequence joins TRBV7-2 and TRBJ1-6; D unresolved. V was cut by 5 bases and J by 6 bases, with 17 bases left in between. Germline CDR1 and CDR2: SGHTA and FQGNSA. This CDR3 has 16 residues. CDR3 nucleotides: TGTGCCAGCAGCCTAGGACGGGTACGTGGTAATTCACCCCTCCACTTT. Translation gives CASSLGRVRGNSPLHF.

The rearrangement joins TRBV2 to TRBJ1-1; D is uncertain. The CDR3 consists of 13 residues. Deletions cut 6 bases from V and 2 bases from J, with 10 bases between. CDR1 and CDR2 (germline): SNHLY, FYNNEI. The CDR3, as DNA: TGTGCCAGCAGAAGTGACATAAACACTGAAGCTTTCTTT. This gives the protein CASRSDINTEAFF. Full variable domain (missing parts from reference TRBV2 and TRBJ1-1): EPEVTQTPSHQVTQMGQEVILRCVPISNHLYFYWYRQILGQKVEFLVSFYNNEISEKSEIFDDQFSVERPDGSNFTLKIRSTKLEDSAMYFCASRSDINTEAFFGQGTRLTVV.

This chain connects TRBV4-1 to TRBJ1-6; D uncertain. Germline V gene data show CDR1 as MGHRA and CDR2 as YSYEKL. This CDR3 region has 18 residues. The V and J ends lost 0 bases and 0 bases respectively, with 12 bases between them. The CDR3 is CASSQDVRASSYNSPLHF. The CDR3 DNA follows: TGCGCCAGCAGCCAAGATGTGAGGGCGAGCTCCTATAATTCACCCCTCCACTTT.

This clone turned up a few times. The chain has TRBV10-2 and TRBJ1-5; weak D call: TRBD1 (6 bases). Trimming removed 3 bases from V and 6 bases from J, with 12 bases in between. CDR3 length: 14 residues. Per the germline V gene, CDR1 is WSHSY and CDR2 is SAAADI. CDR3 protein: CASSEFAGVQPQHF. The CDR3 region has the DNA TGCGCCAGCAGTGAATTCGCAGGGGTTCAGCCCCAGCATTTT.

The V gene is TRBV7-2, the J gene TRBJ2-1; 10 bases align to TRBD1. The CDR3 loop spans 15 amino acids. V gave up 2 bases and J gave up 5 bases; unmatched junction bases: 3. Per germline, CDR1 SGHTA and CDR2 FQGNSA. The CDR3 nucleotides are TGTGCCAGCAGCTTAAGGGACAGGGGAGACAATGAGCAGTTCTTC. This codes for CASSLRDRGDNEQFF.

The genes are TRBV10-3 and TRBJ1-2, with 9 bases aligning to TRBD1. Per germline, CDR1 ENHRY and CDR2 SYGVKD. V was clipped by 5 bases and J by 6 bases; unmatched bases: 10. The CDR3 runs 15 residues. CDR3 protein: CAISLGQGYVDGYTF. CDR3 coding DNA: TGTGCCATCAGTCTCGGACAGGGGTACGTAGATGGCTACACCTTC.

V is TRBV11-2 and J is TRBJ1-2; 11 bases align to TRBD1. V lost 8 bases to trimming and J lost 6 bases; unmatched junction nucleotides: 14. The V gene's germline CDR1 is SGHAT and CDR2 FQNNGV. The CDR3 contains 16 residues. The DNA of the CDR3 is TGTGCCAGCCATGCCTCCGGGGGGGACAGGGGGAATGGCTACACCTTC. Its translation is CASHASGGDRGNGYTF. Filled out from reference TRBV11-2 and TRBJ1-2, the complete variable domain reads EAGVAQSPRYKIIEKRQSVAFWCNPISGHATLYWYQQILGQGPKLLIQFQNNGVVDDSQLPKDRFSAERLKGVDSTLKIQPAKLEDSAVYLCASHASGGDRGNGYTFGSGTRLTVV.

V usage is TRBV25-1 and J usage is TRBJ2-1, with D perhaps matching TRBD1 (6 bases). The CDR3 runs to 15 residues. V was clipped by 3 bases and J by 7 bases, with 16 bases between them. CDR1 is MGHDK, CDR2 SYGVNS, per germline. CDR3 coding DNA: TGTGCCAGCAGTGATGGGGGCCGAGAGCGGAATGAGCAGTTCTTC. Translation: CASSDGGRERNEQFF. Combining the CDR3 with reference TRBV25-1 and TRBJ2-1 gives the whole variable domain EADIYQTPRYLVIGTGKKITLECSQTMGHDKMYWYQQDPGMELHLIHYSYGVNSTEKGDLSSESTVSRIRTEHFPLTLESARPSHTSQYLCASSDGGRERNEQFFGPGTRLTVL.